The entry below gives a single TCR beta chain sequence along with its context. The antigen remains unidentified. These data are taken from a study of regulatory T cells in long-lasting Graves disease. As for time point: persistent/refractory GD, antithyroid drugs over 5 years with positive TRAb. Extracted PBMC RNA gave rise to the TCR library. Study-wide results and limits: Persistent disease preferred TRBV28, TRBJ1-2 and TRBJ2-5; new disease, TRBV20-1 and TRBJ2-1.

Trimming removed 5 bases at V and 3 bases at J, with 3 bases between. The CDR3 has 11 residues. CDR1 is SEHNR and CDR2 is FQNEAQ in the germline V gene (reference sequence). Building the TCR beta libraries relied on iRepertoire HTBI primers, and CDR3 regions underwent Arm-PCR. One entry per CDR3 protein results from TCRdb running MiXCR on the multiplex PCR reads. There are more than 350,000 distinct CDR3 sequences in the sample; under 25% occur only once, and roughly an eighth lies in the top ten. This TCR came from a female donor with Graves disease. The chain joins TRBV7-9 to TRBJ2-3, with no clear D. The sequences come from peripheral blood mononuclear cells (PBMCs), collected when the disease was refractory, from a patient treated with antithyroid drugs. Here the CDR3 DNA reads TGTGCCAGCAGCAAGACAGATACGCAGTATTTT. This gives the protein CASSKTDTQYF.